The following is a T cell receptor beta chain sequence with its context. Antigen: not known. Amplification used 60 Vbeta primers and 13 Jbeta primers. The repertoire was sequenced with immunoSEQ multiplex PCR; TCRdb's copy has only in-frame clones and lacks some. Altogether a few hundred thousand clones are present, roughly 80% being singletons, with the ten largest covering 0.22%. The data derive from a study of cytomegalovirus exposure and HLA in healthy donors. Notes on the study in general: A missense variant in DCLRE1C was later tied to TCR beta V- and J-gene trimming. As was reported, the classifier diagnosed cytomegalovirus status with high specificity and sensitivity.

Germline assignment: CDR1 LGHNA and CDR2 YNFKEQ. The length of the CDR3 is 15 residues. Trimming took 1 base from V and 6 from J; bases not matched to a gene: 3. This chain connects TRBV4-2 to TRBJ2-1; 10 bases match TRBD2. This TCR came from a girl aged 2-9 years in good health and CMV-seronegative. The sample taken for sequencing was PBMCs. CDR3 DNA: TGTGCCAGCAGCCAAGGGCTAGCGGGGGCCAATGAGCAGTTCTTC. This gives the protein CASSQGLAGANEQFF.